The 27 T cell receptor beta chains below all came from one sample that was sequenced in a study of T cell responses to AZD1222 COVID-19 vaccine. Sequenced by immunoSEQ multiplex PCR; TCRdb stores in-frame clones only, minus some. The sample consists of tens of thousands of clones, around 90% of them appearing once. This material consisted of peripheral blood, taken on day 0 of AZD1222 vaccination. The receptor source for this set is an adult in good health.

CDR3 protein: CASSHNPGQVGEQFF. For the CDR3, the DNA is TGCGCCAGCAGCCATAATCCGGGACAGGTGGGCGAGCAGTTCTTC. The J gene is TRBJ2-1, the V gene TRBV4-1; 8 bases are shared with TRBD1. This CDR3 is built from 15 residues. J gave up 10 bases and V 3 bases, and 11 bases lay outside the gene matches. Germline values: CDR1 MGHRA, CDR2 YSYEKL.

CDR3 in DNA: TGTGCCAGTAGTATAGCGGGCAGCGGCTATGGCTACACCTTC. Protein: CASSIAGSGYGYTF. V gene TRBV19 combines with J gene TRBJ1-2; D gene ambiguous. The CDR3 contains 14 residues. In germline, CDR1 is LNHDA, CDR2 SQIVND (reference sequence). The germline V and J ends were trimmed by 1 base and 4 bases, with 10 bases remaining between them.

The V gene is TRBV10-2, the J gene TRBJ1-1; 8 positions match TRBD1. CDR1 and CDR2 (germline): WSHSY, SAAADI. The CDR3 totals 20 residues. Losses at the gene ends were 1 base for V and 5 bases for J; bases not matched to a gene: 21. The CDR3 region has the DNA TGCGCCAGCAGTGAGTATTTAGGGGTAGGCAGGGGGCTGACGGGAACTGAAGCTTTCTTT. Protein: CASSEYLGVGRGLTGTEAFF.

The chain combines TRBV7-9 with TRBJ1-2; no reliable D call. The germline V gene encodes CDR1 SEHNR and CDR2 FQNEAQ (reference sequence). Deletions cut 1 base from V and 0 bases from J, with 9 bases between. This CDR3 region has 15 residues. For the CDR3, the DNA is TGTGCCAGCAGCTTAGAGGTCGTAGCTAACTATGGCTACACCTTC. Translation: CASSLEVVANYGYTF.

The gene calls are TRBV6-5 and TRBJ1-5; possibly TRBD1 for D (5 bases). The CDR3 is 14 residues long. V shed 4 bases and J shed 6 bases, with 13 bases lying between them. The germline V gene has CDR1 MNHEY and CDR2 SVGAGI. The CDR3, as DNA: TGTGCCAGCAGTTTCCAGGGTGGGGCTCAGCCCCAGCATTTT. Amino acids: CASSFQGGAQPQHF.

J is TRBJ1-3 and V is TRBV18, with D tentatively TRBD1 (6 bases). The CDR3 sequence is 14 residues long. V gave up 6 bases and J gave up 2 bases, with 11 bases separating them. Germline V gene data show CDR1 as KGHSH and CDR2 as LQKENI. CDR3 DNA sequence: TGTGCCAGCTCGGTCGGGGGGCCTGGAAACACCATATATTTT. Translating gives CASSVGGPGNTIYF.

CDR3 region: CASSLAGRNYGYTF. The CDR3 DNA is TGTGCCAGCAGCTTGGCAGGGAGAAACTATGGCTACACCTTC. The gene calls are TRBV5-6 and TRBJ1-2; TRBD1 is a possible D gene (5 bases). Germline CDR1 SGHDT, CDR2 YYEEEE. The CDR3 covers 14 residues. V was pared by 0 bases and J by 2 bases, with 8 bases between. The full variable domain, with the rest looked up from reference TRBV5-6 and TRBJ1-2, is DAGVTQSPTHLIKTRGQQVTLRCSPKSGHDTVSWYQQALGQGPQFIFQYYEEEERQRGNFPDRFSGHQFPNYSSELNVNALLLGDSALYLCASSLAGRNYGYTFGSGTRLTVV.

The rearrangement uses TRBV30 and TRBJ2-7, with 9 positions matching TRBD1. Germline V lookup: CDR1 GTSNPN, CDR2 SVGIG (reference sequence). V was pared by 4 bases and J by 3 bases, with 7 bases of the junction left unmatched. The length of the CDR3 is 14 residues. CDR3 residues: CAWTRDRVSYEQYF. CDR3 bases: TGTGCCTGGACTCGGGACAGGGTTAGCTACGAGCAGTACTTC.

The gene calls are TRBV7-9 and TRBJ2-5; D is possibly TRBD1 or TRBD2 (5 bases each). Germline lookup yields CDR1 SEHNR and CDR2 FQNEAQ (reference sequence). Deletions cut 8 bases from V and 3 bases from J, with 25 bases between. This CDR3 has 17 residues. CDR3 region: CASVSGPNFNPKETQYF. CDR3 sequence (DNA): TGTGCCAGCGTTTCGGGACCCAATTTCAATCCCAAAGAGACCCAGTACTTC.

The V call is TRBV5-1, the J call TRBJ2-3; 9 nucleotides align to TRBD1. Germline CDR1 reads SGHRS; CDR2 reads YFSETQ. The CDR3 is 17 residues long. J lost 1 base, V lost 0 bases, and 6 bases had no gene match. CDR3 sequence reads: CASSLGDRVWGTDTQYF. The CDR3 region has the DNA TGCGCCAGCAGCTTGGGGGACAGGGTATGGGGCACAGATACGCAGTATTTT.

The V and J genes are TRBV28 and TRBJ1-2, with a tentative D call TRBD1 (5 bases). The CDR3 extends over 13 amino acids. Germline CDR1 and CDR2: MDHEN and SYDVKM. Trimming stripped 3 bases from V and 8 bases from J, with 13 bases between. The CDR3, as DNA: TGTGCCAGCAGTTTCCGACAGAGTCGGGGCTACACCTTC. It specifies CASSFRQSRGYTF.

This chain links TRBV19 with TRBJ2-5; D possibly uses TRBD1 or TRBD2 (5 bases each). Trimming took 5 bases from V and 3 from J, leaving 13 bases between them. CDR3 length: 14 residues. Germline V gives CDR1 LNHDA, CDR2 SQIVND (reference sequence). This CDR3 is CASSPTGAEETQYF. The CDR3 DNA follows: TGTGCCAGTAGTCCCACCGGGGCTGAAGAGACCCAGTACTTC.

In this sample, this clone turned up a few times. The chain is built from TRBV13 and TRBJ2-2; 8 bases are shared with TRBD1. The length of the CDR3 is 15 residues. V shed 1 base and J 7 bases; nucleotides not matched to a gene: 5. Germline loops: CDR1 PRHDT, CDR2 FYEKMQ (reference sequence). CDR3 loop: CASSLATGVVGELFF. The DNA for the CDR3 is TGTGCCAGCAGCTTAGCGACAGGGGTCGTCGGGGAGCTGTTTTTT.

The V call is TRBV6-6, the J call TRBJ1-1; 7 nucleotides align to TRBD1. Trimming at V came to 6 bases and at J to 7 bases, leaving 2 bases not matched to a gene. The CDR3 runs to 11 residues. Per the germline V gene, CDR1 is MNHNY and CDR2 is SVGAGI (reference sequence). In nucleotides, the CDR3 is TGTGCCAGCAGACGGGACAGTGAAGCTTTCTTT. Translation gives CASRRDSEAFF.

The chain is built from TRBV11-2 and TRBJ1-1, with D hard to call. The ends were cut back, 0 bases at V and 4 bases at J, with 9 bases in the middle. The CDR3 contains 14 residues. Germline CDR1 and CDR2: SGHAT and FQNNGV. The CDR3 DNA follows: TGTGCCAGCAGCTTAGATGCGGGGATCACTGAAGCTTTCTTT. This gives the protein CASSLDAGITEAFF.

The CDR3 DNA follows: TGTGCCAGTAGTATAGACAGGTTAAATCAGCCCCAGCATTTT. Translated, it gives CASSIDRLNQPQHF. V and J are TRBV19 and TRBJ1-5; D unclear. CDR3 length equals 14 residues. Trimming took off 0 bases at V and 4 bases at J, with 7 bases between the two ends. CDR1 and CDR2 from the germline V gene are LNHDA and SQIVND (reference sequence).

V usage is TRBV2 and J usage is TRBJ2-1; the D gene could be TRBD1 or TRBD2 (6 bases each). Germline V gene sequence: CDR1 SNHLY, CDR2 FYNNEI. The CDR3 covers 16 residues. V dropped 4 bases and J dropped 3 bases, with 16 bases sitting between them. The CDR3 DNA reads TGTGCCAGCAGTGTAGGGGGGCGGCGACACTACAATGAGCAGTTCTTC. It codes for CASSVGGRRHYNEQFF.

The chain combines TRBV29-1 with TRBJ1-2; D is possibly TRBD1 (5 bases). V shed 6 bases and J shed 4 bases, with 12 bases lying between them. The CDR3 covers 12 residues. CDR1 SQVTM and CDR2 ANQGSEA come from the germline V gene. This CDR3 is CSVVQGSYGYTF. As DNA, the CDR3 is TGCAGCGTGGTCCAGGGTAGCTATGGCTACACCTTC.

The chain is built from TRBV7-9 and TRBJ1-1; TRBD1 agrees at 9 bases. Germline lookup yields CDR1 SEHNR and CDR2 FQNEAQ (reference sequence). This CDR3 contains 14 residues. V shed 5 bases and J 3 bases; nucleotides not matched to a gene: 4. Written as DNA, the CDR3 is TGTGCCAGCAGCCCGGGACAGGGTTACACTGAAGCTTTCTTT. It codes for CASSPGQGYTEAFF.

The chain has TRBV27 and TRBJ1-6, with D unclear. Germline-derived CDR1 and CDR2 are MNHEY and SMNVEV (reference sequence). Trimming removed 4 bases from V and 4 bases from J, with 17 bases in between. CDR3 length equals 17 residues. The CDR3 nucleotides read TGTGCCAGCAGTTCGGACGGTTGGGCCCTTTATAATTCACCCCTCCACTTT. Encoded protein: CASSSDGWALYNSPLHF.

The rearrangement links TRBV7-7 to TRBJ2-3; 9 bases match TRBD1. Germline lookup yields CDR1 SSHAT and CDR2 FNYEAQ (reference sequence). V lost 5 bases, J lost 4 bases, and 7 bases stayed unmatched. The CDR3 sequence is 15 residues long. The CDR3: CASSRGTGTSDTQYF. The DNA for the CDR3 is TGTGCCAGCAGCAGAGGGACAGGGACGTCAGATACGCAGTATTTT. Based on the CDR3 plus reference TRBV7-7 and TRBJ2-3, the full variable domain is GAGVSQSPRYKVTKRGQDVTLRCDPISSHATLYWYQQALGQGPEFLTYFNYEAQPDKSGLPSDRFSAERPEGSISTLTIQRTEQRDSAMYRCASSRGTGTSDTQYFGPGTRLTVL.

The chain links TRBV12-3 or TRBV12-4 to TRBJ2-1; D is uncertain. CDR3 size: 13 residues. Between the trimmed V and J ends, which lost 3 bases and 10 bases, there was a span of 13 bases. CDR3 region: CASSFRTSREQFF. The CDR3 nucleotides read TGTGCCAGCAGTTTTCGGACGAGTCGGGAGCAGTTCTTC.

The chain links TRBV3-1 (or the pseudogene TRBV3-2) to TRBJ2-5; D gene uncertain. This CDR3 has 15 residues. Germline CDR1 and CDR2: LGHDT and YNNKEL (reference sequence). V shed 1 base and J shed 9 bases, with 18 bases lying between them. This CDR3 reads CASSQGQGPKVAQYF. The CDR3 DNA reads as TGTGCCAGCAGCCAAGGACAAGGTCCTAAGGTGGCCCAGTACTTC.

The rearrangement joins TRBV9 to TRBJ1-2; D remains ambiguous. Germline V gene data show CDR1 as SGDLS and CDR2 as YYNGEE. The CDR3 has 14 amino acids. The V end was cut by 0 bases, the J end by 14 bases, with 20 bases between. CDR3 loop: CASSVDDSVRAWTF. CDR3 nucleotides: TGTGCCAGCAGCGTAGATGACTCGGTTAGGGCGTGGACCTTC.

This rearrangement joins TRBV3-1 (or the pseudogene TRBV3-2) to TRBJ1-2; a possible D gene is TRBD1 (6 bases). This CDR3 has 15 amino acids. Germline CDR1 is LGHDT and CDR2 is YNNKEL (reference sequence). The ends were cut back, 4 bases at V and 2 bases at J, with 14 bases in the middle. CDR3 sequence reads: CASSPRGRGNYGYTF. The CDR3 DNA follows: TGTGCCAGCAGCCCAAGGGGAAGGGGGAACTATGGCTACACCTTC.

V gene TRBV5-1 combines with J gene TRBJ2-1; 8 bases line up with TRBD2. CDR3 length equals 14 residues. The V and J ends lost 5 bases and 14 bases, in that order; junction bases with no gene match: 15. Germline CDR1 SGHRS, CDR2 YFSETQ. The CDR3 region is CASRLLPGLESEFF. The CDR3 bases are TGCGCCAGCAGGCTACTACCGGGACTAGAGTCGGAGTTCTTC.

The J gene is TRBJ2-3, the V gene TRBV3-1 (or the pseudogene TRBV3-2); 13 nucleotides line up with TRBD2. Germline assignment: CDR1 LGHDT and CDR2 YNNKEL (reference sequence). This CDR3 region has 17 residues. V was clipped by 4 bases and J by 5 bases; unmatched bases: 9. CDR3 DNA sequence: TGTGCCAGCAGCCGAAAACTAGCGGGGGGGCAGGTAGATACGCAGTATTTT. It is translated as CASSRKLAGGQVDTQYF.